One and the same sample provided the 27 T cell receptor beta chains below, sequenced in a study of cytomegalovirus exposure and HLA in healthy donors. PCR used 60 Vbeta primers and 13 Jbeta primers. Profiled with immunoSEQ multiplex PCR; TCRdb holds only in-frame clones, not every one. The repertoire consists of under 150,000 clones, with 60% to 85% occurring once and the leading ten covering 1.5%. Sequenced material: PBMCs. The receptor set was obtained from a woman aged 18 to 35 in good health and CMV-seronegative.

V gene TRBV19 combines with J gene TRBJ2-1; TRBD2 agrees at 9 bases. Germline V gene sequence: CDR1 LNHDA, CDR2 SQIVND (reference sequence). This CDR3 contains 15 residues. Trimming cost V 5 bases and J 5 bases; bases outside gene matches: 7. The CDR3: CASSPGTSSDNEQFF. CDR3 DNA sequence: TGTGCCAGTAGTCCCGGGACTAGCAGTGACAATGAGCAGTTCTTC.

CDR3 coding DNA: TGTGCCTGGAGCGCCGACAATGATCAGCCCCAGCATTTT. Residues: CAWSADNDQPQHF. This chain connects TRBV30 to TRBJ1-5, with D unresolved. Trimming left V 3 bases short and J 5 bases short, with 11 bases between. The CDR3 loop spans 13 amino acids. Germline values: CDR1 GTSNPN, CDR2 SVGIG (reference sequence).

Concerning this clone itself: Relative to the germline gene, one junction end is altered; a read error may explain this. The CDR3, as DNA: TGTGCCAGCACCTTAGAGAGGACTAGCGGCTCCTACGAGCAGTACTTC. Its translation: CASTLERTSGSYEQYF. This rearrangement joins TRBV7-9 to TRBJ2-7; TRBD2 matches 10 bases. Germline CDR1 reads SEHNR; CDR2 reads FQNEAQ (reference sequence). The CDR3 covers 16 residues.

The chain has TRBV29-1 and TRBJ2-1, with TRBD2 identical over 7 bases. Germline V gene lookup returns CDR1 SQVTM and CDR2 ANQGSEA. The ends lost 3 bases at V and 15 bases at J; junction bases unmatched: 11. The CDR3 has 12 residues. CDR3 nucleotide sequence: TGCAGCGTTGACGGAGGGGCGGGGGTTGTGTTCTTC. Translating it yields CSVDGGAGVVFF.

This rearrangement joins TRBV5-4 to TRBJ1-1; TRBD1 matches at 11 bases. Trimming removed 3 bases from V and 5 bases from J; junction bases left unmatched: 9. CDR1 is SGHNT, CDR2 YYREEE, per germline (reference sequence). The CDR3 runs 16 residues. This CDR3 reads CASSSPSGTGGTEAFF. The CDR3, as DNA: TGTGCCAGCAGCTCACCTTCCGGGACAGGGGGAACTGAAGCTTTCTTT.

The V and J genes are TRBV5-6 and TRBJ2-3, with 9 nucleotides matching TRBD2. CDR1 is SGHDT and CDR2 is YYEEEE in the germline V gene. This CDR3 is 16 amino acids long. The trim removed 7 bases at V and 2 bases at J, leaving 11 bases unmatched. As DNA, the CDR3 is TGTGCCAGCTACTCTAGCGGGATCCGATCCACAGATACGCAGTATTTT. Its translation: CASYSSGIRSTDTQYF.

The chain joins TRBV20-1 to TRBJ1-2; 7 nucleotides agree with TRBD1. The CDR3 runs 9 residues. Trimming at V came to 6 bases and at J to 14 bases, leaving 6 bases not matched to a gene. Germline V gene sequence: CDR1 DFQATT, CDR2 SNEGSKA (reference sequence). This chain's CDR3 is CSAPGGLTF. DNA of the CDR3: TGCAGTGCGCCAGGGGGTTTGACCTTC.

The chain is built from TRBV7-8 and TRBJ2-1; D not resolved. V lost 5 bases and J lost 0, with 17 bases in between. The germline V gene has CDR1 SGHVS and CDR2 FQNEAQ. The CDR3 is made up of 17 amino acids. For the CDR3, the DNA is TGTGCCAGCAGCCCAACTATAGCTCCGAGCTCCTACAATGAGCAGTTCTTC. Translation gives CASSPTIAPSSYNEQFF.

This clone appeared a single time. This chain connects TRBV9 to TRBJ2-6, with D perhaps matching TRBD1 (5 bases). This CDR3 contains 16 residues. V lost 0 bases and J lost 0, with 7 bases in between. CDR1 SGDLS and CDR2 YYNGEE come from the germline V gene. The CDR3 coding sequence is TGTGCCAGCAGCGTAGATGACAGCTCTGGGGCCAACGTCCTGACTTTC. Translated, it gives CASSVDDSSGANVLTF.

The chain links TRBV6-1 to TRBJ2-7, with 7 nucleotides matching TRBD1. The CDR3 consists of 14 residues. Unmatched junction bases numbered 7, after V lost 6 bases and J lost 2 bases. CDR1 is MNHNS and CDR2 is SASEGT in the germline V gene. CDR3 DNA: TGTGCCAGCAGACTTGACAGGGATACCTACGAGCAGTACTTC. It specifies CASRLDRDTYEQYF.

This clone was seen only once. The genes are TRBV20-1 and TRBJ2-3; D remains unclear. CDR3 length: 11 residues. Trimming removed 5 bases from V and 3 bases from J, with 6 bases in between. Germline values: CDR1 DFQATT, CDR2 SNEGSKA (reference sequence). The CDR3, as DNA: TGCAGTGCTCCTAAAACAGATACGCAGTATTTT. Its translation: CSAPKTDTQYF.

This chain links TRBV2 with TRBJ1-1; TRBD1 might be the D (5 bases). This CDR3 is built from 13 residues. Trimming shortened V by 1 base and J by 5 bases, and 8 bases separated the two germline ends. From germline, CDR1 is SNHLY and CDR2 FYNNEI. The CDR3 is CASSEGGVTEAFF. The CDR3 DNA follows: TGTGCCAGCAGTGAAGGGGGGGTTACTGAAGCTTTCTTT.

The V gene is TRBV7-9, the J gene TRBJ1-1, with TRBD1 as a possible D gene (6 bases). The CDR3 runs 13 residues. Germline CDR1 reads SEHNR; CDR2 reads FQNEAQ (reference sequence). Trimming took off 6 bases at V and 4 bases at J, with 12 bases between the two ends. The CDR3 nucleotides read TGTGCCAGCAGTAGGGGGGGACCCACTGAAGCTTTCTTT. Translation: CASSRGGPTEAFF.

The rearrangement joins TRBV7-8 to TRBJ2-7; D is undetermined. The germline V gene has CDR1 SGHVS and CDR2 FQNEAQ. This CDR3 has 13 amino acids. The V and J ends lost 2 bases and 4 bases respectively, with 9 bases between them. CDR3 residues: CASSLSVEYEQYF. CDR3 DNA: TGTGCCAGCAGCTTAAGCGTGGAATACGAGCAGTACTTC. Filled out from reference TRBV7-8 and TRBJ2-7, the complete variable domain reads GAGVSQSPRYKVAKRGQDVALRCDPISGHVSLFWYQQALGQGPEFLTYFQNEAQLDKSGLPSDRFFAERPEGSVSTLKIQRTQQEDSAVYLCASSLSVEYEQYFGPGTRLTVT.

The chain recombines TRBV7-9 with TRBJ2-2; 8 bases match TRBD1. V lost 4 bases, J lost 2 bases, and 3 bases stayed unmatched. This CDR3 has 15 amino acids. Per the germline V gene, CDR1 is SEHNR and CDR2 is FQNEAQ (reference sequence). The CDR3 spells CASSSGQGNTGELFF. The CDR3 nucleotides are TGTGCCAGCAGCTCAGGACAGGGAAACACCGGGGAGCTGTTTTTT.

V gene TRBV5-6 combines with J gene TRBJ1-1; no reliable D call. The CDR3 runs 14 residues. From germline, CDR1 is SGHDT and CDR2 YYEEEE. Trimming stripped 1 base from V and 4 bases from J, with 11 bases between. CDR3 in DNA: TGTGCCAGCAGCTTGACGGTACGGTTCACTGAAGCTTTCTTT. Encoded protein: CASSLTVRFTEAFF.

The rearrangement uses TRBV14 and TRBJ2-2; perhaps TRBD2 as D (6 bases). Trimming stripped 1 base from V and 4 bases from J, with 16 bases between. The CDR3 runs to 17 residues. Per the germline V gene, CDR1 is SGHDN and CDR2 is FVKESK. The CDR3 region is CASSQVWGLEGTGELFF. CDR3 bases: TGTGCCAGCAGCCAAGTCTGGGGACTGGAGGGCACCGGGGAGCTGTTTTTT.

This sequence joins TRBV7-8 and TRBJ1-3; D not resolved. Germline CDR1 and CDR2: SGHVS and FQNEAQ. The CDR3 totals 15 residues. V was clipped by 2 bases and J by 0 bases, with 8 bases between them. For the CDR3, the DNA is TGTGCCAGCAGCTTATCCGTCGGCTCTGGAAACACCATATATTTT. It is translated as CASSLSVGSGNTIYF.

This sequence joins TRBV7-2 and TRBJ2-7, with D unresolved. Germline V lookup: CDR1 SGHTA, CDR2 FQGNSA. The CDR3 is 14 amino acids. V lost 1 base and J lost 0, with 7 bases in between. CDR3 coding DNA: TGTGCCAGCAGCTTAGACGGGTACTCCTACGAGCAGTACTTC. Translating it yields CASSLDGYSYEQYF.

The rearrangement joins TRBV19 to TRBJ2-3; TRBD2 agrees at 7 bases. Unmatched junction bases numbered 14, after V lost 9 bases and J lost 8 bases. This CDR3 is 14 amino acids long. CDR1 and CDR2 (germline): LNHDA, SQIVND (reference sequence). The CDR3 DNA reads TGTGCCAGGCCCCAAGGCGGGGGATCGCTTACGCAGTATTTT. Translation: CARPQGGGSLTQYF.

The CDR3 sequence is CASTRVGEKLFF. For the CDR3, the DNA is TGTGCCAGCACCAGGGTGGGGGAAAAACTGTTTTTT. The chain has TRBV25-1 and TRBJ1-4, with D possibly TRBD1 on 5 matching bases. Germline V CDR1 and CDR2: MGHDK, SYGVNS. The CDR3 spans 12 residues. The V end was cut by 7 bases, the J end by 8 bases, with 11 bases between.

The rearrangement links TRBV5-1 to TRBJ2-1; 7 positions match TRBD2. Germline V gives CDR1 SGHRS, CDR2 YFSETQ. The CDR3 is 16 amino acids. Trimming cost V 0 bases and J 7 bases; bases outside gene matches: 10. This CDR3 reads CASSLARASGRNEQFF. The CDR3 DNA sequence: TGCGCCAGCAGCTTGGCCCGGGCTAGCGGCCGAAATGAGCAGTTCTTC.

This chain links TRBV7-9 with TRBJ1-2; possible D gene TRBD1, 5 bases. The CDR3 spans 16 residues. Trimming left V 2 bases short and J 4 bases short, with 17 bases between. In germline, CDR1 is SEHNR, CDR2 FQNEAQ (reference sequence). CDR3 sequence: CASSLNAAGTSYGYTF. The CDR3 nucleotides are TGTGCCAGCAGCTTAAACGCTGCGGGGACTTCCTATGGCTACACCTTC. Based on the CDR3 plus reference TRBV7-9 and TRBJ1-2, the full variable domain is DTGVSQNPRHKITKRGQNVTFRCDPISEHNRLYWYRQTLGQGPEFLTYFQNEAQLEKSRLLSDRFSAERPKGSFSTLEIQRTEQGDSAMYLCASSLNAAGTSYGYTFGSGTRLTVV.

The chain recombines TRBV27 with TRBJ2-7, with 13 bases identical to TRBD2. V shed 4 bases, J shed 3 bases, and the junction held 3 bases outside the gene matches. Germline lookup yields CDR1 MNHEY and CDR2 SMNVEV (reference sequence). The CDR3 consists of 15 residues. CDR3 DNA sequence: TGTGCCAGCAGTTCCAGGACTAGCGGGAGCTACGAGCAGTACTTC. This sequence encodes CASSSRTSGSYEQYF.

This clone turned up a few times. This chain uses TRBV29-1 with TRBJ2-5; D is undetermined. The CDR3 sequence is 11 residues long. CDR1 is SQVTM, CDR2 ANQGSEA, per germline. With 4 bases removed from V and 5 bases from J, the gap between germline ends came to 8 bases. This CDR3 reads CSVGHAETQYF. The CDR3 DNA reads TGCAGCGTTGGCCACGCGGAGACCCAGTACTTC.

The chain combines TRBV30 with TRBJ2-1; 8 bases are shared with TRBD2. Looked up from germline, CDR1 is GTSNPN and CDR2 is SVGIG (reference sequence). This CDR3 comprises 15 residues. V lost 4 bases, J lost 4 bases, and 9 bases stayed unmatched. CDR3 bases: TGTGCCTGGAAGGCCCCTGGCGGGAGGTACAATGAGCAGTTCTTC. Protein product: CAWKAPGGRYNEQFF. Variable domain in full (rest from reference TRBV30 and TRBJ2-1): SQTIHQWPATLVQPVGSPLSLECTVEGTSNPNLYWYRQAAGRGLQLLFYSVGIGQISSEVPQNLSASRPQDRQFILSSKKLLLSDSGFYLCAWKAPGGRYNEQFFGPGTRLTVL.

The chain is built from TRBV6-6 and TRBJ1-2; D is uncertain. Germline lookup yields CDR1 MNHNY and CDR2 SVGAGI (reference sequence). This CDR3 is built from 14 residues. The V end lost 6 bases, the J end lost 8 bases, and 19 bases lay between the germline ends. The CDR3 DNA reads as TGTGCCAGCAGGGATGGATCCTTCAGCGGGGGCTACACCTTC. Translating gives CASRDGSFSGGYTF.